This T cell receptor beta chain was documented in a study of Graves' ophthalmopathy and Graves' hyperthyroidism. The study amplified TCR beta CDR3 regions using RNA transcripts. The library came from an HTBI-primed first-round RT-PCR and a second-round multiplex PCR. TCRdb itself ran the multiplex PCR reads through MiXCR, one entry per CDR3 protein. The table lists 300,000 to 350,000 distinct CDR3 sequences, around a sixth of them singletons. This clonotype showed up many times. Trimming pared 2 bases from V and 4 bases from J, leaving 11 bases between. Germline CDR1 reads SGHTA; CDR2 reads FQGTGA. The length of the CDR3 is 14 residues.

Input material: peripheral blood. The chain uses TRBV7-3 and TRBJ1-1; a weak D match, TRBD1 (6 bases). The TCR comes from an adult man with Graves' ophthalmopathy. The CDR3 region has the DNA TGTGCCAGCAGCTTATCCCCAGGGGTCACTGAAGCTTTCTTT. It codes for CASSLSPGVTEAFF.